This TCR beta chain was sequenced for a study of T cells in Graves' hyperthyroidism and ophthalmopathy. This clonotype was detected many times. CDR3 length equals 15 residues. Germline values: CDR1 LNHNV, CDR2 YYDKDF (reference sequence). Trimming took 3 bases from V and 5 from J, leaving 14 bases between them. RNA transcripts gave rise to amplified TCR beta CDR3 regions. Carried out on the TCR CDR3, a first-round RT-PCR used the HTBI primer set. TCRdb called the multiplex PCR reads again in MiXCR, with one record for every CDR3 protein. The data contain about 840,000 distinct CDR3 sequences, around 39% of them singletons.

This chain links TRBV15 with TRBJ1-5; D perhaps matches TRBD1 (5 bases). This clonotype originated in a man younger than 35 with Graves' hyperthyroidism. Sequenced: blood. The CDR3 is CATSRRGEGDQPQHF. In nucleotides, the CDR3 is TGTGCCACCAGCAGGAGGGGCGAAGGGGATCAGCCCCAGCATTTT.